Shown below are 23 T cell receptor beta chains from a single sample sequenced in a study of patients and donors after allogeneic stem cell transplantation. TCRdb redid the calling of the RT-PCR reads with MiXCR, one entry per CDR3 protein. Here the sample spans some 960,000 distinct CDR3 sequences, more than 15% being singletons. The sequenced material came from blood, either unsorted or a sorted T cell fraction (not recorded which). These receptors came from a human donor who was either an allogeneic HSCT recipient or a stem cell or donor lymphocyte infusion donor (not recorded which). It is not recorded whose cells these are; they may come from a transplant donor.

This clonotype was seen a handful of times. The chain recombines TRBV6-1 with TRBJ2-1, with D unresolved. Germline loops: CDR1 MNHNS, CDR2 SASEGT. V shed 6 bases and J shed 8 bases, with 20 bases lying between them. The CDR3 totals 15 residues. The CDR3 DNA sequence: TGTGCCAGCAGCCCCGGAACGCTAAGGATAGATGAGCAGTTCTTC. Encoded protein: CASSPGTLRIDEQFF.

The rearrangement joins TRBV12-3 or TRBV12-4 to TRBJ2-7; 9 bases align to TRBD1. The CDR3 consists of 17 residues. V lost 1 base to trimming and J lost 1 base; unmatched junction nucleotides: 8. CDR3 DNA sequence: TGTGCCAGCAGTTTAGGAACGGGGACAGGGACTTCCTACGAGCAGTACTTC. This encodes CASSLGTGTGTSYEQYF.

The genes are TRBV18 and TRBJ2-3, with 7 bases identical to TRBD2. Germline-derived CDR1 and CDR2 are KGHSH and LQKENI. The J segment lost 2 bases and the V segment lost 3 bases, leaving 5 bases of the junction unmatched. This CDR3 region has 15 residues. CDR3 nucleotide sequence: TGTGCCAGCTCACCTACTAGCGAACTCACAGATACGCAGTATTTT. This codes for CASSPTSELTDTQYF.

This clonotype was counted a few times. The J gene is TRBJ2-3, the V gene TRBV29-1; 11 bases align to TRBD2. The CDR3 consists of 13 residues. Germline V lookup: CDR1 SQVTM, CDR2 ANQGSEA. With V trimmed by 4 bases and J by 4 bases, 1 base remained unmatched. The CDR3 nucleotides are TGCAGCGTTGCGGGACTAGCGGCAGATACGCAGTATTTT. This gives the protein CSVAGLAADTQYF.

The V gene is TRBV11-2, the J gene TRBJ2-5; D is ambiguous. V was clipped by 0 bases and J by 1 base, with 12 bases between them. Germline CDR1 and CDR2: SGHAT and FQNNGV. The CDR3 consists of 16 residues. The CDR3 sequence: CASSLDLLRIQETQYF. In DNA form, the CDR3 reads TGTGCCAGCAGCTTAGATCTTCTGCGGATCCAAGAGACCCAGTACTTC.

This clonotype appeared a few times. This rearrangement joins TRBV4-3 to TRBJ2-1; 14 nucleotides line up with TRBD2. Germline CDR1 is LGHNA and CDR2 is YSLEER. The CDR3 is 17 amino acids. Unmatched junction bases numbered 5, after V lost 1 base and J lost 6 bases. Here the CDR3 DNA reads TGCGCCAGCAGCCAAGGGGTGACTAGCGGGGGGGTCAATGAGCAGTTCTTC. This translates into CASSQGVTSGGVNEQFF.

The rearrangement joins TRBV6-1 to TRBJ1-2, with 10 bases identical to TRBD1. Germline-derived CDR1 and CDR2 are MNHNS and SASEGT. The junction had 15 bases not matched to a gene; V was cut back by 7 bases and J by 4 bases. This CDR3 contains 17 residues. This chain's CDR3 is CASTLRTGGKASYGYTF. The CDR3 bases are TGTGCCAGCACCCTAAGGACAGGGGGGAAGGCTAGCTATGGCTACACCTTC.

The chain links TRBV7-9 to TRBJ2-7; D is ambiguous. The CDR3 is made up of 13 amino acids. V shed 5 bases and J shed 8 bases, with 16 bases lying between them. Germline V CDR1 and CDR2: SEHNR, FQNEAQ (reference sequence). The CDR3: CASSPSGQTQQYF. Here the CDR3 DNA reads TGTGCCAGCAGCCCGAGTGGGCAAACTCAGCAGTACTTC.

This sequence joins TRBV2 and TRBJ1-3; D possibly corresponds to TRBD1 (6 bases). V lost 2 bases, J lost 6 bases, and 14 bases lay in between. The CDR3 covers 15 residues. Germline V lookup: CDR1 SNHLY, CDR2 FYNNEI. In nucleotides, the CDR3 is TGTGCCAGCAGTGAACTACAGGGTCGTGAAAACACCATATATTTT. Amino acid sequence: CASSELQGRENTIYF.

This clonotype was observed a handful of times. This chain joins TRBV30 and TRBJ2-3, with a weak D call TRBD1 (6 bases). The length of the CDR3 is 12 residues. Between the trimmed V and J ends, which lost 4 bases and 5 bases, there was a span of 10 bases. In germline, CDR1 is GTSNPN, CDR2 SVGIG (reference sequence). CDR3 DNA: TGTGCCTGGACCATAGGGGGAGATACGCAGTATTTT. Residues: CAWTIGGDTQYF.

This rearrangement joins TRBV6-1 to TRBJ1-1; no firm D call. CDR1 and CDR2 (germline): MNHNS, SASEGT. V lost 2 bases and J lost 0, with 7 bases in between. This CDR3 contains 14 residues. Here the CDR3 DNA reads TGTGCCAGCAGTGAATGGGGTTTGAACACTGAAGCTTTCTTT. Residues: CASSEWGLNTEAFF.

This clonotype came up a few times. The chain recombines TRBV27 with TRBJ1-5, with unresolved D. The CDR3 has 17 residues. V was clipped by 5 bases and J by 0 bases, with 17 bases between them. CDR1 is MNHEY and CDR2 is SMNVEV in the germline V gene (reference sequence). This CDR3 is CASSPRPRTFSNQPQHF. In DNA form, the CDR3 reads TGTGCCAGCAGTCCAAGACCCCGAACCTTTAGCAATCAGCCCCAGCATTTT.

There are a few counts of this clonotype. This chain joins TRBV29-1 and TRBJ2-5, with no clear D. Germline V gives CDR1 SQVTM, CDR2 ANQGSEA. The CDR3 has 12 amino acids. The V and J ends lost 8 bases and 7 bases respectively, with 17 bases between them. The CDR3 reads CSPRVRFRTQYF. The CDR3 DNA is TGCAGCCCGCGTGTACGGTTCCGGACCCAGTACTTC.

This sequence joins TRBV29-1 and TRBJ2-7; a weak D match, TRBD1 (6 bases). V lost 4 bases and J 3 bases, leaving 16 bases between the germline ends. Germline CDR1 and CDR2: SQVTM and ANQGSEA. This CDR3 region has 14 residues. The CDR3 coding sequence is TGCAGCGTTGTTGGGCCCCGGGACAACTACGAGCAGTACTTC. It specifies CSVVGPRDNYEQYF.

In its sample, this clonotype was seen a few times. This chain connects TRBV12-3 or TRBV12-4 to TRBJ1-1; 9 bases line up with TRBD1. The CDR3 has 14 amino acids. After removal of 7 bases from V and 1 base from J, the junction contained 4 bases not matched to a gene. CDR3: CASNPGQGNTEAFF. Written as DNA, the CDR3 is TGTGCCAGCAACCCGGGACAGGGGAACACTGAAGCTTTCTTT.

This clonotype was seen only a few times. This rearrangement joins TRBV12-3 or TRBV12-4 to TRBJ2-1, with 7 positions matching TRBD1. V lost 5 bases and J lost 2; bases outside the gene matches: 6. The CDR3 is 15 amino acids. The CDR3 DNA sequence: TGTGCCAGCAGTAAAACCGGGACAGCCTACAATGAGCAGTTCTTC. This gives the protein CASSKTGTAYNEQFF.

The CDR3 nucleotides read TGTGCCAGCAGCTTAAGCGGGAAACCTAGCACAGATACGCAGTATTTT. Amino acids: CASSLSGKPSTDTQYF. The chain is built from TRBV11-1 and TRBJ2-3, with 7 bases lining up with TRBD2. The CDR3 covers 16 residues. Germline-derived CDR1 and CDR2 are SGHAT and FQDESV (reference sequence). After removal of 2 bases from V and 0 bases from J, the junction contained 5 bases not matched to a gene.

The chain joins TRBV20-1 to TRBJ1-2; D perhaps matches TRBD1 (5 bases). The CDR3 contains 14 residues. CDR1 and CDR2 (germline): DFQATT, SNEGSKA (reference sequence). V was shortened by 2 bases and J by 6 bases, with 16 bases between the two germline ends. The CDR3 is CSARFLRVIDGYTF. CDR3 bases: TGCAGTGCTAGATTCCTCAGGGTTATTGATGGCTACACCTTC.

The gene calls are TRBV25-1 and TRBJ1-1; D gene ambiguous. Per germline, CDR1 MGHDK and CDR2 SYGVNS. This CDR3 contains 14 residues. V lost 2 bases, J lost 4 bases, and 11 bases lay in between. Here the CDR3 DNA reads TGTGCCAGCAGTGAACAGGACTTGGGCACTGAAGCTTTCTTT. Translation gives CASSEQDLGTEAFF.

This clonotype has more than one count but fewer than ten. This chain uses TRBV20-1 with TRBJ1-2; D may be TRBD1 (6 bases). The CDR3 is 15 amino acids. V was shortened by 1 base and J by 3 bases, with 15 bases between the two germline ends. Per the germline V gene, CDR1 is DFQATT and CDR2 is SNEGSKA (reference sequence). CDR3 sequence: CSARVRVDSYYGYTF. The CDR3 coding sequence is TGCAGTGCTAGAGTCCGCGTGGACAGCTACTATGGCTACACCTTC.

Only a few counts were recorded for this clonotype. V gene TRBV18 combines with J gene TRBJ1-5; D gene unclear. CDR1 is KGHSH, CDR2 LQKENI, per germline. Trimming left V 3 bases short and J 4 bases short, with 10 bases between. This CDR3 has 14 amino acids. In nucleotides, the CDR3 is TGTGCCAGCTCACCGGGAGTGGGGAATCAGCCCCAGCATTTT. Encoded protein: CASSPGVGNQPQHF.

This chain links TRBV20-1 with TRBJ1-5; 7 bases match TRBD1. Germline-derived CDR1 and CDR2 are DFQATT and SNEGSKA (reference sequence). This CDR3 comprises 16 residues. J lost 4 bases, V lost 3 bases, and 12 bases had no gene match. CDR3 DNA sequence: TGCAGTGCTAGCAGGGGGAGGGGGCTCGAAAATCAGCCCCAGCATTTT. Translated: CSASRGRGLENQPQHF.

V gene TRBV9 combines with J gene TRBJ2-7, with a weak D call TRBD2 (7 bases). V lost 4 bases and J 6 bases, leaving 20 bases between the germline ends. The germline V gene has CDR1 SGDLS and CDR2 YYNGEE. This CDR3 has 15 amino acids. This CDR3 reads CASSPKGEGTGEQYF. The CDR3 DNA reads TGTGCCAGCAGCCCTAAGGGGGAGGGAACGGGCGAGCAGTACTTC.